This record looks at one TCR beta chain sequence and its context. Its cognate antigen is unknown. Germline V gene data show CDR1 as SGHAT and CDR2 as FQNNGV. The CDR3 loop spans 16 amino acids. V lost 0 bases to trimming and J lost 8 bases, with 19 bases between them. Regarding treatment: around 19 received Ad26.COV2.S at low or high dose, single or two shots; 5 received placebo; per-sample allocation not given. Following the first vaccine or placebo injection, samples were taken on day 63. Donor was an adult aged 18-55 years in Boston. An Ad26 vector expressing Wuhan-strain SARS-CoV-2 spike served as the vaccine. This record comes from a study of Ad26.COV2.S vaccination and SARS-CoV-2 variants. Study information: Among those in the COV1001 Ad26.COV2.S trial arm was the donor. Study observations and caveats: Placebo recipients and vaccine recipients were similar in non-spike TCR breadth.

Profiling relied on immunoSEQ multiplex PCR, and the TCRdb table lists in-frame clones only, not all of them. The sample lists roughly 420,000 clones; about 88% were seen once. The sample here was peripheral blood, taken in a trial of Ad26.COV2.S vaccine versus placebo. This clonotype was obtained from a person aged 18-65 years who received the Ad26.COV2.S COVID-19 vaccine or a placebo. V and J are TRBV11-2 and TRBJ1-2, with D hard to call. The CDR3 DNA reads as TGTGCCAGCAGCTTAGACGCGGATGGAGGAGTTAAGGGCTACACCTTC. Its protein product is CASSLDADGGVKGYTF.